These 16 T cell receptor beta chains were sequenced from one sample in a study of blood T cell repertoires in COVID-19 (TCRdb year 2020). The receptor library was made with the immunoSEQ multiplex PCR assay. TCRdb took this table from immuneACCESS and kept in-frame rearrangements with V and J called. Such tables lack part of the clones; where checked against another copy, unresolved V genes explain under half of the gap, and the rest is unexplained. The sample includes under 200,000 clones, with about 90% observed a single time. The ten largest account for under 4.5% of the sample. The sequenced material came from peripheral blood. The source is a woman in her 70s with acute or convalescent COVID-19.

The J gene is TRBJ2-1, the V gene TRBV7-2, with TRBD1 identical over 9 bases. With 5 bases clipped from V and 9 bases from J, the junction kept 11 bases outside the gene matches. Germline V gene sequence: CDR1 SGHTA, CDR2 FQGNSA. The CDR3 spans 15 residues. The CDR3 is CASSPPGTGRGEQFF. The CDR3 DNA follows: TGTGCCAGCAGCCCACCTGGGACAGGGAGGGGTGAGCAGTTCTTC.

In the case of this clone: This sample includes further DNA sequences coding for the same CDR3. V is TRBV19 and J is TRBJ1-4; 7 bases are shared with TRBD1. CDR1 is LNHDA, CDR2 SQIVND, per germline (reference sequence). The CDR3 covers 15 residues. Trimming cost V 5 bases and J 1 base; bases outside gene matches: 4. In DNA form, the CDR3 reads TGTGCCAGTAGTGCCCGACAGGGAACTAATGAAAAACTGTTTTTT. The encoded protein is CASSARQGTNEKLFF.

A note on this clone: The identical CDR3 is also encoded by other nucleotide sequences in the sample. CDR3 DNA: TGTGCCTGGAGTGTAAAGAGGAGCTCCTACAATGAGCAGTTCTTC. It yields the protein CAWSVKRSSYNEQFF. The chain uses TRBV30 and TRBJ2-1; D remains ambiguous. The CDR3 runs to 15 residues. V was cut by 0 bases and J by 0 bases, with 9 bases left in between. CDR1 is GTSNPN and CDR2 is SVGIG in the germline V gene (reference sequence).

This chain links TRBV19 with TRBJ2-2, with D perhaps matching TRBD1 (5 bases). Germline assignment: CDR1 LNHDA and CDR2 SQIVND (reference sequence). V lost 11 bases and J lost 10, with 14 bases in between. This CDR3 contains 11 residues. This CDR3 reads CAGKGWQELFF. Written as DNA, the CDR3 is TGTGCCGGCAAGGGGTGGCAGGAGCTGTTTTTT.

The chain employs TRBV4-3 and TRBJ2-2; 8 bases align to TRBD1. CDR3 length: 15 residues. J gave up 2 bases and V 6 bases, and 5 bases lay outside the gene matches. The germline CDR1 and CDR2 sequences are LGHNA and YSLEER. The CDR3 coding sequence is TGCGCCAGCAGGTCAGACAGGGGAAACACCGGGGAGCTGTTTTTT. It codes for CASRSDRGNTGELFF.

This chain links TRBV11-2 with TRBJ1-1, with TRBD1 as a possible D gene (5 bases). The CDR3 runs 16 residues. Germline CDR1 SGHAT, CDR2 FQNNGV. V lost 4 bases and J 4 bases, leaving 19 bases between the germline ends. The chain's CDR3 is CASSYRPLAGFTEAFF. CDR3 sequence (DNA): TGTGCCAGCAGCTACCGCCCGTTGGCAGGGTTCACTGAAGCTTTCTTT.

The chain joins TRBV27 to TRBJ1-5; TRBD1 matches 8 bases. Trimming cost V 4 bases and J 6 bases; bases outside gene matches: 5. This CDR3 is built from 14 residues. Germline CDR1 is MNHEY and CDR2 is SMNVEV (reference sequence). The CDR3 is CASSYRQGPQPQHF. The CDR3 DNA reads as TGTGCCAGCAGTTATCGACAGGGGCCTCAGCCCCAGCATTTT.

The chain recombines TRBV6-5 with TRBJ1-5, with D possibly TRBD1 on 5 matching bases. V dropped 6 bases and J dropped 3 bases, with 15 bases sitting between them. Germline values: CDR1 MNHEY, CDR2 SVGAGI. The CDR3 extends over 15 amino acids. This CDR3 is CASRPREGNNQPQHF. The CDR3 DNA is TGTGCCAGCAGGCCCAGGGAGGGTAACAATCAGCCCCAGCATTTT.

The genes are TRBV5-4 and TRBJ1-6, with 9 bases aligning to TRBD1. The V segment lost 4 bases and the J segment 6 bases; nucleotides outside the gene matches: 11. CDR3 length equals 17 residues. Germline CDR1 is SGHNT and CDR2 is YYREEE (reference sequence). CDR3 amino acids: CASSGSPGTGPNSPLHF. Here the CDR3 DNA reads TGTGCCAGCAGCGGAAGTCCCGGGACAGGGCCTAATTCACCCCTCCACTTT.

The genes are TRBV5-1 and TRBJ2-2, with D perhaps TRBD2 (6 bases). Germline V CDR1 and CDR2: SGHRS, YFSETQ. Trimming shortened V by 5 bases and J by 0 bases, and 11 bases separated the two germline ends. The CDR3 is made up of 15 amino acids. CDR3 DNA sequence: TGCGCCAGCAGTACCAGGGAGGCGAACACCGGGGAGCTGTTTTTT. Encoded protein: CASSTREANTGELFF.

This chain links TRBV6-5 with TRBJ2-5, with D possibly TRBD1 on 6 matching bases. The CDR3 is made up of 14 amino acids. Germline CDR1 MNHEY, CDR2 SVGAGI. Trimming pared 6 bases from V and 4 bases from J, leaving 15 bases between. CDR3: CASRNREIRETQYF. The CDR3 DNA follows: TGTGCCAGCAGGAACAGGGAGATACGAGAGACCCAGTACTTC.

This chain uses TRBV5-1 with TRBJ1-1; TRBD1 aligns across 8 bases. Germline V CDR1 and CDR2: SGHRS, YFSETQ. J lost 5 bases, V lost 2 bases, and 5 bases had no gene match. The CDR3 runs to 14 residues. DNA for the CDR3: TGCGCCAGCAGCTTAGGACAGGGCTTGACTGAAGCTTTCTTT. Amino acid sequence: CASSLGQGLTEAFF.

The gene calls are TRBV7-9 and TRBJ1-1, with unresolved D. Trimming removed 1 base from V and 5 bases from J, with 14 bases in between. The V gene's germline CDR1 is SEHNR and CDR2 FQNEAQ (reference sequence). The CDR3 covers 15 residues. CDR3 protein: CASSLVSGRRTEAFF. Here the CDR3 DNA reads TGTGCCAGCAGCTTAGTATCGGGGAGAAGGACTGAAGCTTTCTTT.

The chain has TRBV4-3 and TRBJ1-6; D remains ambiguous. Germline CDR1 and CDR2: LGHNA and YSLEER. The CDR3 is made up of 16 amino acids. V was clipped by 3 bases and J by 8 bases, with 17 bases between them. The CDR3 nucleotides are TGCGCCAGCAGCCAGGGTGGAGGGTACCCGCATTCACCCCTCCACTTT. This translates into CASSQGGGYPHSPLHF.

In its sample, this clone was seen a few times. The CDR3 DNA follows: TGTGCCAGCAGTTTCTCTGGAGCGCCTACCTACGAGCAGTACTTC. Encoded protein: CASSFSGAPTYEQYF. The chain links TRBV27 to TRBJ2-7; D remains ambiguous. CDR1 is MNHEY and CDR2 is SMNVEV in the germline V gene (reference sequence). This CDR3 comprises 15 residues. Between the trimmed V and J ends, which lost 3 bases and 2 bases, there was a span of 14 bases.

The genes are TRBV28 and TRBJ2-2; perhaps TRBD1 as D (6 bases). Germline loops: CDR1 MDHEN, CDR2 SYDVKM. The CDR3 contains 17 residues. V dropped 4 bases and J dropped 6 bases, with 21 bases sitting between them. The CDR3 coding sequence is TGTGCCAGCAGTTCTACCCCAGGCAGGGGATCAGCCGGGGAGCTGTTTTTT. Residues: CASSSTPGRGSAGELFF. The full variable domain, rest sourced from reference TRBV28 and TRBJ2-2, is DVKVTQSSRYLVKRTGEKVFLECVQDMDHENMFWYRQDPGLGLRLIYFSYDVKMKEKGDIPEGYSVSREKKERFSLILESASTNQTSMYLCASSSTPGRGSAGELFFGEGSRLTVL.